Reported below is one T cell receptor beta chain. What it recognizes is unknown. TCRdb redid the calling of the reads with MiXCR, one entry per CDR3 protein. The table has roughly 720,000 distinct CDR3 sequences, roughly a third seen once. This record belongs to a study of T cell repertoires in cytomegalovirus infection. Study in general: In public TCR beta signatures, there were indications of both CMV infection and matching HLA type. Study outcomes and limitations: The study found HLA-C-restricted CMV-specific TCR beta clonotypes dominating the ex vivo response. Of the TCR beta families, the public ones yielded a cumulative frequency that identified carriers of CMV plus the relevant HLA.

CDR3 length: 16 amino acids. The junction had 10 bases not matched to a gene; V was cut back by 5 bases and J by 6 bases. Germline V CDR1 and CDR2: SGHVS, FQNEAQ. The genes are TRBV7-8 and TRBJ2-5; the match to TRBD2 covers 12 bases. The sample taken for sequencing was PBMCs. This sequence originates from a human donor in good health (CMV status not recorded). Some clones in this sample may be carry-over from other donors' samples. This CDR3 reads CASSMEVLAGGKTQYF. CDR3 sequence (DNA): TGTGCCAGCAGCATGGAGGTCCTAGCGGGGGGGAAGACCCAGTACTTC. Combining the CDR3 with reference TRBV7-8 and TRBJ2-5 gives the whole variable domain GAGVSQSPRYKVAKRGQDVALRCDPISGHVSLFWYQQALGQGPEFLTYFQNEAQLDKSGLPSDRFFAERPEGSVSTLKIQRTQQEDSAVYLCASSMEVLAGGKTQYFGPGTRLLVL.